Included here is one T cell receptor (beta chain) sequence, with context. This sample is drawn from a study of graft-versus-host responses after intestinal transplantation. Across the study: The whole recipient group had anti-thymocyte globulin induction followed by tacrolimus and steroids for roughly three years.

This CDR3 region has 12 residues. V lost 7 bases and J lost 7, with 10 bases in between. Per germline, CDR1 SEHNR and CDR2 FQNEAQ (reference sequence). Using immunoSEQ multiplex PCR, the repertoire was profiled, and TCRdb retains in-frame clones only, with some absent. The sample holds 35,000 to 45,000 clones, about 95% seen once. This sequence was found in a human patient who received an intestinal transplant, so some T cells may come from the graft donor. The chain uses TRBV7-9 and TRBJ2-2; no reliable D call. The input for sequencing was PBMCs, taken 16 days after intestinal transplant. CDR3: CASTGHNGELFF. The CDR3 coding sequence is TGTGCCAGCACCGGGCACAACGGGGAGCTGTTTTTT.